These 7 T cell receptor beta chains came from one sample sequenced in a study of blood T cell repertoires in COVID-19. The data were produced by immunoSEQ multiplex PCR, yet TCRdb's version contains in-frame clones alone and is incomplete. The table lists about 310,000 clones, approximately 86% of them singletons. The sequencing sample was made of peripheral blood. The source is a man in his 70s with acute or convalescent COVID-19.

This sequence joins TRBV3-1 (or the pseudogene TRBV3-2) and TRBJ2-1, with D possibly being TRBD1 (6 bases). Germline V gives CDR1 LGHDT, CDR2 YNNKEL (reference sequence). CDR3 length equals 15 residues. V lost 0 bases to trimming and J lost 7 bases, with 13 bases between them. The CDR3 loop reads CASSQDRGFWNEQFF. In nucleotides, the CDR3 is TGTGCCAGCAGCCAAGATAGGGGGTTTTGGAATGAGCAGTTCTTC.

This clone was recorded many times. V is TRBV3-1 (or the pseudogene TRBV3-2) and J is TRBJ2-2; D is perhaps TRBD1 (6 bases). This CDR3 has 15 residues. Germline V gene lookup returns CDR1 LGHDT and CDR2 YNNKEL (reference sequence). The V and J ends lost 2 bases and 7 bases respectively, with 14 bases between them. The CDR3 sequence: CASSQWDILVGELFF. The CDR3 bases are TGTGCCAGCAGCCAATGGGACATCTTAGTCGGGGAGCTGTTTTTT.

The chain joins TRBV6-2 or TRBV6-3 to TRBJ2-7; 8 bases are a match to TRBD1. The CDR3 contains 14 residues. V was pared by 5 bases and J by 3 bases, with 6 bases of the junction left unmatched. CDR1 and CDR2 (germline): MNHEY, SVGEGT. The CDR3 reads CASSLPQGDYEQYF. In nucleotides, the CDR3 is TGTGCCAGCAGTCTACCACAGGGGGACTACGAGCAGTACTTC.

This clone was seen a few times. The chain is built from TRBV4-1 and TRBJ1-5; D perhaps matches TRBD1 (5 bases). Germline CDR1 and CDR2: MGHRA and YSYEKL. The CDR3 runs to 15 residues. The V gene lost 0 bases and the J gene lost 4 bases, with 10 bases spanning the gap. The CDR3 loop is CASSQDYSGNQPQHF. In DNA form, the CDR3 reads TGCGCCAGCAGCCAAGATTACTCAGGGAATCAGCCCCAGCATTTT.

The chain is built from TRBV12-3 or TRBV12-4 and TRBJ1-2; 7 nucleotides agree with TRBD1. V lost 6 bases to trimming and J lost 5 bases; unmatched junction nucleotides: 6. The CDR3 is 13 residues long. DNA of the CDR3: TGTGCCAGCAGCCAGACAGGGCGGTATGGCTACACCTTC. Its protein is CASSQTGRYGYTF.

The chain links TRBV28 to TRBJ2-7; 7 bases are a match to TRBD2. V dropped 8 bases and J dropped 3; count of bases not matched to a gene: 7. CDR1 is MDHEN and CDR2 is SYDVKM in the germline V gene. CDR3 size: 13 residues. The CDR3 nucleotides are TGTGCCAGCGGACCGACTAGCTACTACGAGCAGTACTTC. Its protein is CASGPTSYYEQYF.

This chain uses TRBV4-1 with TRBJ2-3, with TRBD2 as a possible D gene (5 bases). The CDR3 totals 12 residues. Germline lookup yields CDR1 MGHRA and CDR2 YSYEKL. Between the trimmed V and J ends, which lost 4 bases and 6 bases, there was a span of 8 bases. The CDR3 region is CASSLPGDTQYF. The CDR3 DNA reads TGCGCCAGCAGCCTGCCGGGGGATACGCAGTATTTT.